The next 25 T cell receptor beta chains were all read from a single sample in a study of T-cell reconstitution after alpha-beta-depleted transplantation in children. A TCRbeta library incorporating unique molecular identifiers was prepared. TCRdb re-derived calls from the PCR reads in MiXCR, one entry per CDR3 protein. The sample has 780,000 or so distinct CDR3 sequences; about 15% are singletons. The specimen was PBMCs, mostly from graft donor cells, collected 360 days after TCRalphabeta/CD19-depleted stem cell transplant. These receptors all come from a male patient younger than 18 who had a stem cell transplant for acute lymphoblastic leukemia, so the T cells may come from the graft donor.

The table lists this clonotype with a few counts. The rearrangement joins TRBV7-9 to TRBJ2-3; D ambiguous. CDR3 length: 13 amino acids. V lost 8 bases, J lost 1 base, and 10 bases lay in between. Looked up from germline, CDR1 is SEHNR and CDR2 is FQNEAQ (reference sequence). CDR3 protein: CASLSPGTDTQYF. The CDR3 DNA sequence: TGTGCCAGCCTATCACCGGGCACAGATACGCAGTATTTT.

This clonotype was detected ten times or more. The chain employs TRBV6-1 and TRBJ2-1; maybe TRBD2 (5 bases). Trimming removed 8 bases from V and 8 bases from J, with 22 bases in between. The CDR3 runs to 15 residues. Germline V gene lookup returns CDR1 MNHNS and CDR2 SASEGT. CDR3: CASAPRGWGGYEQFF. The CDR3 DNA reads TGTGCCAGCGCGCCTCGGGGTTGGGGTGGCTATGAGCAGTTCTTC.

The chain joins TRBV12-3 or TRBV12-4 to TRBJ2-2; 8 bases match TRBD1. The CDR3 covers 15 residues. Trimming cost V 6 bases and J 2 bases; bases outside gene matches: 5. In DNA form, the CDR3 reads TGTGCCAGCAGCCCTGGACAGGGAAACACCGGGGAGCTGTTTTTT. Its translation: CASSPGQGNTGELFF.

This chain joins TRBV7-2 and TRBJ2-1, with a possible D match to TRBD2 (6 bases). The CDR3 covers 15 residues. Per germline, CDR1 SGHTA and CDR2 FQGNSA. Trimming shortened V by 5 bases and J by 4 bases, and 15 bases separated the two germline ends. The CDR3: CASSPGGNLYNEQFF. CDR3 bases: TGTGCCAGCAGCCCAGGCGGGAACCTTTACAATGAGCAGTTCTTC.

This clonotype was seen more than once but under ten times. This sequence joins TRBV12-3 or TRBV12-4 and TRBJ2-7; D is uncertain. The CDR3 has 12 residues. V was cut by 4 bases and J by 6 bases, with 10 bases left in between. CDR3 nucleotides: TGTGCCAGCAGTTCCTTCGTTCCCGAGCAGTACTTC. Its protein is CASSSFVPEQYF.

The chain recombines TRBV10-3 with TRBJ2-7, with D uncertain. The ends were cut back, 7 bases at V and 2 bases at J, with 12 bases in the middle. This CDR3 has 13 residues. Germline V gene sequence: CDR1 ENHRY, CDR2 SYGVKD. CDR3 loop: CAIMEQVAYEQYF. In nucleotides, the CDR3 is TGTGCCATCATGGAGCAGGTTGCCTACGAGCAGTACTTC.

This clonotype was seen many times. The chain carries TRBV29-1 and TRBJ2-3; D is unclear. Germline-derived CDR1 and CDR2 are SQVTM and ANQGSEA. With 3 bases removed from V and 3 bases from J, the gap between germline ends came to 4 bases. This CDR3 has 11 amino acids. CDR3 sequence reads: CSVEGTDTQYF. The CDR3 coding sequence is TGCAGCGTTGAGGGGACAGATACGCAGTATTTT.

The J gene is TRBJ2-5, the V gene TRBV4-1; 7 bases are a match to TRBD1. V trimming: 0 bases; J trimming: 0 bases; junction bases outside the gene matches: 4. The germline V gene has CDR1 MGHRA and CDR2 YSYEKL. The CDR3 loop spans 16 amino acids. CDR3 nucleotides: TGCGCCAGCAGCCAAGAGCACAGGGGCTACCAAGAGACCCAGTACTTC. The encoded protein is CASSQEHRGYQETQYF.

This clonotype was seen more than once but under ten times. V and J are TRBV10-3 and TRBJ2-1, with 7 positions matching TRBD2. This CDR3 is built from 14 residues. Germline assignment: CDR1 ENHRY and CDR2 SYGVKD. Trimming cost V 8 bases and J 4 bases; bases outside gene matches: 8. The CDR3 protein is CAIRWRGLYNEQFF. For the CDR3, the DNA is TGTGCCATCCGGTGGAGGGGACTATACAATGAGCAGTTCTTC.

This chain joins TRBV20-1 and TRBJ1-5, with a possible D match to TRBD1 (6 bases). The CDR3 has 14 residues. Germline assignment: CDR1 DFQATT and CDR2 SNEGSKA (reference sequence). Trimming cost V 3 bases and J 7 bases, with 16 bases left between them. The CDR3 loop is CSASWLGARQPQHF. CDR3 sequence (DNA): TGCAGTGCTAGCTGGCTGGGGGCAAGGCAGCCCCAGCATTTT.

CDR3 loop: CASSWTRFKITGELFF. The CDR3 DNA follows: TGCGCCAGCAGCTGGACTAGATTCAAAATTACCGGGGAGCTGTTTTTT. The chain uses TRBV5-1 and TRBJ2-2, with 7 bases aligning to TRBD2. The CDR3 runs 16 residues. J gave up 5 bases and V 3 bases, and 10 bases lay outside the gene matches. CDR1 SGHRS and CDR2 YFSETQ come from the germline V gene.

V and J are TRBV12-3 or TRBV12-4 and TRBJ2-7, with a tentative D call TRBD1 (5 bases). Trimming stripped 5 bases from V and 3 bases from J, with 14 bases between. This CDR3 region has 14 residues. The chain's CDR3 is CASSLRQRRYEQYF. For the CDR3, the DNA is TGTGCCAGCAGTCTACGACAGCGTCGCTACGAGCAGTACTTC.

Ten or more counts support this clonotype. This chain uses TRBV20-1 with TRBJ2-7; 8 nucleotides line up with TRBD2. V shed 5 bases, J shed 4 bases, and the junction held 4 bases outside the gene matches. The V gene's germline CDR1 is DFQATT and CDR2 SNEGSKA (reference sequence). The CDR3 length is 12 residues. In DNA, the CDR3 is TGCAGTGCTGAAGCGGGAGAGTACGAGCAGTACTTC. As protein: CSAEAGEYEQYF.

This clonotype was seen more than once but under ten times. The rearrangement uses TRBV7-6 and TRBJ2-2, with 13 bases identical to TRBD2. Germline assignment: CDR1 SGHVS and CDR2 FNYEAQ. The ends lost 3 bases at V and 5 bases at J; junction bases unmatched: 3. The CDR3 runs to 16 residues. As DNA, the CDR3 is TGTGCCAGCAGCTTCCGGGGACTAGCGGGGACCGGGGAGCTGTTTTTT. Its translation is CASSFRGLAGTGELFF. Full variable domain (remainder filled in from reference TRBV7-6 and TRBJ2-2): GAGVSQSPRYKVTKRGQDVALRCDPISGHVSLYWYRQALGQGPEFLTYFNYEAQQDKSGLPNDRFSAERPEGSISTLTIQRTEQRDSAMYRCASSFRGLAGTGELFFGEGSRLTVL.

This clonotype turned up a few times. The chain is built from TRBV3-1 and TRBJ2-2; no clear D. This CDR3 spans 13 amino acids. CDR1 is LGHDT and CDR2 is YNNKEL in the germline V gene (reference sequence). With 0 bases removed from V and 5 bases from J, the gap between germline ends came to 4 bases. CDR3 coding DNA: TGTGCCAGCAGCCAAGATCCGACCGGGGAGCTGTTTTTT. It translates to CASSQDPTGELFF.

V is TRBV12-3 or TRBV12-4 and J is TRBJ1-2; D is unresolved. This CDR3 is built from 14 residues. Trimming removed 4 bases at V and 7 bases at J, with 16 bases between. The CDR3 reads CASSSPDEGLGYTF. DNA of the CDR3: TGTGCCAGCAGTTCCCCGGACGAGGGTCTTGGCTACACCTTC.

This clonotype came up a few times. The chain carries TRBV7-7 and TRBJ2-1; 12 bases map to TRBD2. V shed 5 bases and J 5 bases; nucleotides not matched to a gene: 10. CDR3 length equals 17 residues. CDR1 SSHAT and CDR2 FNYEAQ come from the germline V gene (reference sequence). In nucleotides, the CDR3 is TGTGCCAGCAGCCCAACACTCGGGACTAGCGGGCACAATGAGCAGTTCTTC. Residues: CASSPTLGTSGHNEQFF.

This clonotype was counted only a few times. The rearrangement links TRBV5-1 to TRBJ2-1, with 10 bases aligning to TRBD2. CDR3 length equals 15 residues. Germline loops: CDR1 SGHRS, CDR2 YFSETQ. The trim removed 1 base at V and 6 bases at J, leaving 4 bases unmatched. CDR3 in DNA: TGCGCCAGCAGCTTGACGGCTAGCGGGAGCAATGAGCAGTTCTTC. This codes for CASSLTASGSNEQFF.

This clonotype occurred a few times. J is TRBJ2-7 and V is TRBV10-3, with D perhaps matching TRBD2 (6 bases). V was pared by 3 bases and J by 3 bases, with 9 bases between. CDR1 is ENHRY, CDR2 SYGVKD, per germline. The CDR3 extends over 13 amino acids. The CDR3 protein is CAISDGGIYEQYF. In DNA, the CDR3 is TGTGCCATCAGTGATGGGGGGATCTACGAGCAGTACTTC.

This clonotype turned up a few times. This chain uses TRBV19 with TRBJ2-1; TRBD1 matches 10 bases. The CDR3 spans 15 residues. Germline V gene lookup returns CDR1 LNHDA and CDR2 SQIVND (reference sequence). Trimming removed 6 bases from V and 7 bases from J; junction bases left unmatched: 9. The CDR3 DNA reads as TGTGCCAGTAGATGGGGACAGGGGAGTATGAATGAGCAGTTCTTC. Protein product: CASRWGQGSMNEQFF.

The rearrangement uses TRBV20-1 and TRBJ1-2; weak D call: TRBD1 (6 bases). This CDR3 has 12 residues. The germline CDR1 and CDR2 sequences are DFQATT and SNEGSKA (reference sequence). V dropped 5 bases and J dropped 5 bases, with 12 bases sitting between them. The CDR3 region is CSAPGQYYGYTF. In DNA, the CDR3 is TGCAGTGCTCCCGGACAGTATTATGGCTACACCTTC.

In its sample, this clonotype was seen a few times. The chain employs TRBV6-2 or TRBV6-3 and TRBJ2-1, with TRBD2 matching over 8 bases. This CDR3 spans 16 amino acids. With 0 bases clipped from V and 4 bases from J, the junction kept 5 bases outside the gene matches. Looked up from germline, CDR1 is MNHEY and CDR2 is SVGEGT. The CDR3 region has the DNA TGTGCCAGCAGTTACTCGAACGGGAGGGTTTACAATGAGCAGTTCTTC. This sequence encodes CASSYSNGRVYNEQFF.

This clonotype has only a few counts. J is TRBJ2-3 and V is TRBV7-3; maybe TRBD1 (7 bases). The CDR3 is made up of 18 amino acids. With 0 bases removed from V and 2 bases from J, the gap between germline ends came to 18 bases. CDR1 and CDR2 (germline): SGHTA, FQGTGA. CDR3 coding DNA: TGTGCCAGCAGCTTAACCTTGGGACAGCGGGCACACACAGATACGCAGTATTTT. Its translation: CASSLTLGQRAHTDTQYF.

This clonotype has only a few counts. The J gene is TRBJ2-7, the V gene TRBV11-2, with 7 bases aligning to TRBD2. This CDR3 contains 17 residues. Germline V CDR1 and CDR2: SGHAT, FQNNGV. V was clipped by 5 bases and J by 3 bases; unmatched bases: 16. The CDR3 protein is CASSPPGLAVDVYEQYF. The CDR3 DNA reads TGTGCCAGCAGCCCTCCGGGGCTAGCGGTGGATGTCTACGAGCAGTACTTC.

This clonotype was detected only a few times. The chain's CDR3 is CASSLATGTGVYEQFF. Here the CDR3 DNA reads TGTGCCAGCAGCTTAGCCACCGGGACAGGGGTGTATGAGCAGTTCTTC. J is TRBJ2-1 and V is TRBV11-2, with 10 positions matching TRBD1. The CDR3 contains 16 residues. Germline V gives CDR1 SGHAT, CDR2 FQNNGV. V gave up 1 base and J gave up 8 bases; unmatched junction bases: 8.